Included here is one T cell receptor beta chain sequence, with context. Its antigen remains unknown. The sample comes from a study of cytomegalovirus exposure and HLA in healthy donors. CDR3 length: 14 amino acids. Germline assignment: CDR1 MDHEN and CDR2 SYDVKM. The germline V and J ends were trimmed by 5 bases and 3 bases, with 14 bases remaining between them. With 60 Vbeta and 13 Jbeta primers, the PCR was carried out. Clones were read by immunoSEQ multiplex PCR, and TCRdb kept only the in-frame ones, dropping some. The sample shows more than 35,000 clones, approximately 55% of them seen only once. Study-level points and caveats: Productive rates of about 87% or about 30% were seen for most TCR beta V segments in an earlier analysis. For TCR beta chains, V- and J-gene trimming was later linked to a missense DCLRE1C variant.

The J gene is TRBJ2-7, the V gene TRBV28; D gene uncertain. The receptor was isolated from a woman between 40 and 50 years old in good health and CMV-seropositive. The sample consisted of PBMCs. CDR3: CASSETGGSYEQYF. CDR3 in DNA: TGTGCCAGCAGTGAAACCGGCGGCAGCTACGAGCAGTACTTC.